Listed below are T cell receptor beta chains from one sample, sequenced in a study of OX40 agonist ivuxolimab in advanced cancers. Sequencing was performed with immunoSEQ multiplex PCR; in TCRdb, only in-frame clones are kept and a portion is missing. The sample has under 25,000 clones, about nine tenths seen once. Specimen: CD4+ or CD8+ T cells sorted from blood, collected in a trial of the OX40 agonist ivuxolimab. The receptors were gathered from an adult with an advanced solid tumor such as melanoma, head and neck, liver or kidney cancer. CDR3s include the opening cysteine and the closing phenylalanine or tryptophan. Fields, in order: D gene, V gene, clone size, J gene, CDR3 DNA, CDR3 protein. A D gene is named only where the DNA matches it firmly. Expanded clones get a size class; other rows say once, few or many, or leave the size out.

.	TRBV21-1	.	TRBJ1-5	TGTGCCAGCAGAACGCCGGAGGCCCCCCAGCATTTT	CASRTPEAPQHF
.	TRBV4-1	medium-sized	TRBJ2-7	TGCGCCAGCAGCCAAGAGTCATTGGCGCTAACCTACGAGCAGTACTTC	CASSQESLALTYEQYF
.	TRBV6-5	.	TRBJ2-3	TGTGCCAGCAGTTCTAGTGTGGACACGCAGTATTTT	CASSSSVDTQYF
.	TRBV9	.	TRBJ1-3	TGTGCCAGCAGCGGAGGGGGAGGGGCTCGTGGAAACACCATATATTTT	CASSGGGGARGNTIYF
.	TRBV9	.	TRBJ2-7	TGTGCCAGCAGCGAGGGGGGAGGTTGGGGCTACGAGCAGTACTTC	CASSEGGGWGYEQYF
.	TRBV6-5	.	TRBJ2-5	TGTGCCAGCAGTTATTCCGGGTTCCAAGAGACCCAGTACTTC	CASSYSGFQETQYF
.	TRBV2	.	TRBJ2-6	TGTGCCAGCAGAGACCTCAATCTACAGGTCTCTGGGGCCAACGTCCTGACTTTC	CASRDLNLQVSGANVLTF
TRBD1	TRBV27	.	TRBJ2-7	TGTGCCAGCAGTTTATCGTGGGACAGGTCCTACGAGCAGTACTTC	CASSLSWDRSYEQYF
.	TRBV10-3	.	TRBJ1-1	TGTGCCATCAGTGAAGCCAGTGGCACTGAAGCTTTCTTT	CAISEASGTEAFF
.	TRBV11-2	.	TRBJ2-1	TGTGCCAGCACCAGGAGGGGACGTGAGCAGTTCTTC	CASTRRGREQFF
TRBD1	TRBV6-6	.	TRBJ2-7	TGTGCCAGCAGGCGACAGGGCCCCTACGAGCAGTACTTC	CASRRQGPYEQYF
.	TRBV9	.	TRBJ2-5	TGTGCCAGCAGCCGGAAGGGCCAAGAGACCCAGTACTTC	CASSRKGQETQYF
TRBD2	TRBV7-2	few	TRBJ2-7	TGTGCCAGCCAGGGACTAGAGGACGAGCAGTACTTC	CASQGLEDEQYF
.	TRBV5-1	.	TRBJ1-1	TGCGCCAGCAGCCGGATACCACAGAGCGGTCGGACTGAAGCTTTCTTT	CASSRIPQSGRTEAFF
TRBD2	TRBV9	.	TRBJ2-7	TGTGCCAGCAGCCTCGGGGGAGCGGGATCCTACGAGCAGTACTTC	CASSLGGAGSYEQYF
.	TRBV6-4	.	TRBJ2-7	TGTGCCAGCGCCAAAATGGGAGAGGGGCTTCTCTACGAGCAGTACTTC	CASAKMGEGLLYEQYF
.	TRBV27	once	TRBJ1-2	TGTGCCAGCAGTCATGCCGGGACAAACATGAATGGCTACACCTTC	CASSHAGTNMNGYTF
.	TRBV9	.	TRBJ1-1	TGTGCCAGCAGCGATGGGAAAATGGCCGCTGAAGCTTTCTTT	CASSDGKMAAEAFF
TRBD2	TRBV11-2	.	TRBJ2-5	TGTGCCAGCAGCTTAGTTCGGCGGGGGGAAGAGACCCAGTACTTC	CASSLVRRGEETQYF
.	TRBV2	.	TRBJ2-3	TGTGCCAGCAGTGATTTGGCACTATCCTACACAGATACGCAGTATTTT	CASSDLALSYTDTQYF
.	TRBV7-3	once	TRBJ2-2	TGTGCCAGCAGCTTATACCCATGGGTTGACACCGGGGAGCTGTTTTTT	CASSLYPWVDTGELFF
.	TRBV6-4	few	TRBJ1-2	TGTGCCAGCAGTGACAGCTATGGCTACACCTTC	CASSDSYGYTF
TRBD1	TRBV6-5	.	TRBJ1-2	TGTGCCAGCAGCCCCGGGACAGAATATCCCGGCTACACCTTC	CASSPGTEYPGYTF
TRBD1	TRBV2	.	TRBJ1-2	TGTGCCAGCAGTGCGACGACAGGGGAGCGATATGGCTACACCTTC	CASSATTGERYGYTF
TRBD2	TRBV5-6	.	TRBJ2-7	TGTGCCAGCGTAGGGACTAGCAGTGCCCCCCCCTACGAGCAGTACTTC	CASVGTSSAPPYEQYF
.	TRBV6-5	.	TRBJ1-1	TGTGCCAGCAGTTACTCGGCCCAGGGGAACACTGAAGCTTTCTTT	CASSYSAQGNTEAFF
TRBD1	TRBV30	.	TRBJ1-5	TGTGCCTGGAGCCTGACAGGGGCGAGTCAGCCCCAGCATTTT	CAWSLTGASQPQHF
.	TRBV25-1	.	TRBJ2-7	TGTGCCAGCAGTGACGGCGGGGCGAGGGGGCATCGGTACGAGCAGTACTTC	CASSDGGARGHRYEQYF
.	TRBV4-1	.	TRBJ2-1	TGCGCCAGCAGCCTGACAGAGAGCTCCTACAATGAGCAGTTCTTC	CASSLTESSYNEQFF
TRBD1	TRBV5-6	.	TRBJ1-3	TGTGCCAGCAGCTCTTTCCGGGACAGGGGGCTGAGAAACACCATATATTTT	CASSSFRDRGLRNTIYF
.	TRBV5-1	.	TRBJ1-1	TGCGCCAGCAGCTCTGGAGGGACCGGTGATGCTTTCTTT	CASSSGGTGDAFF
.	TRBV6-1	.	TRBJ1-1	TGTGCCAGCAGCAGTAGGGGGTTTGCCGAGACTGAAGCTTTCTTT	CASSSRGFAETEAFF
TRBD1	TRBV15	.	TRBJ2-7	TGTGCCACCAGCATTACCGGGACAGGGACCTACGAGCAGTACTTC	CATSITGTGTYEQYF
TRBD2	TRBV9	.	TRBJ2-3	TGTGCCAGCAGCGCGAGCGGGGCCACAGATACGCAGTATTTT	CASSASGATDTQYF
TRBD1	TRBV9	.	TRBJ2-2	TGTGCCAGCAGCGTAACCGGGACAGTAACCACCGGGGAGCTGTTTTTT	CASSVTGTVTTGELFF
.	TRBV7-9	.	TRBJ1-2	TGTGCCAGCAGCTCAGCACGGGTCGAAGGCTACACCTTC	CASSSARVEGYTF
.	TRBV2	.	TRBJ2-3	TGTGCCAGCAGTGAAGCACCCCTTCTTACGCAGTATTTT	CASSEAPLLTQYF
TRBD1	TRBV7-2	.	TRBJ1-5	TGTGCCAGCAGCTCCAGGGGGAATGGGGGCAATCAGCCCCAGCATTTT	CASSSRGNGGNQPQHF
TRBD1	TRBV28	.	TRBJ2-7	TGTGCCAGCGCCGACCCTACCGGGACAGGGATCTACGAGCAGTACTTC	CASADPTGTGIYEQYF
TRBD1	TRBV28	.	TRBJ1-1	TGTGCCAGCAGTCCCCAATGGTTATTGACAGGGGTTGAAGCTTTCTTT	CASSPQWLLTGVEAFF
.	TRBV14	.	TRBJ2-5	TGTGCCAGCCCGGAGGGCCAAGAGACCCAGTACTTC	CASPEGQETQYF
TRBD2	TRBV9	.	TRBJ2-7	TGTGCCAGCTCTGGGACTAGCGGCGACGAGCAGTACTTC	CASSGTSGDEQYF
.	TRBV19	.	TRBJ2-2	TGTGCCAGTATTAGAAGGGCGATAGCGGAAAAGAACACCGGGGAGCTGTTTTTT	CASIRRAIAEKNTGELFF
.	TRBV9	.	TRBJ1-1	TGTGCCAGCAGCGTAAAGGGACACACTGAAGCTTTCTTT	CASSVKGHTEAFF
TRBD2	TRBV9	.	TRBJ2-3	TGTGCCAGCAGCGCGACTAGCGGGAGGACAGATACGCAGTATTTT	CASSATSGRTDTQYF
.	TRBV30	few	TRBJ2-7	TGTGCCTGGAGTGTACCGGTGACCTACGAGCAGTACTTC	CAWSVPVTYEQYF
.	TRBV6-4	.	TRBJ2-4	TGTGCCAGCGGTTCCAAGGAAGCCAAAAACATTCAGTACTTC	CASGSKEAKNIQYF
.	TRBV6-5	.	TRBJ1-1	TGTGCCAGCAGACCAGGGGTGATGAACACTGAAGCTTTCTTT	CASRPGVMNTEAFF
.	TRBV23-1	.	TRBJ2-1	TGCGCCAGCAGTCACTTCTTAGATATAGGGTGCTATGAGCAGTTCTTC	CASSHFLDIGCYEQFF
TRBD2	TRBV29-1	.	TRBJ2-1	TGCAGCGTAACCCCGGGACTAGCGTACAATGAGCAGTTCTTC	CSVTPGLAYNEQFF
.	TRBV6-1	.	TRBJ2-1	TGTGCCAGCAGTGACGGTCATGAGCAGTTCTTC	CASSDGHEQFF